The rows below give T cell receptor beta chains drawn from one sample of a study of metastatic and nonmetastatic thyroid tumors. TCRdb re-called the PCR reads through MiXCR. The sample holds about 15,000 clones, approximately 32% seen once. What was sequenced was tumor tissue. Every receptor here comes from a female donor with papillary thyroid cancer or a benign thyroid nodule (not recorded which). Some clones in this sample may be carry-over from other donors' samples. Each CDR3 is given without its conserved first and last residue.

cdr3_aa j_call v_call
ASSLERQGERETQY TRBJ2-5 TRBV28
SVVEGYT TRBJ1-2 TRBV29-1
ASSDLSRQSVGYT TRBJ1-2 TRBV6-1
ASSFSSGLTYEQY TRBJ2-7 TRBV28
ASSQDVGQGVQPQH TRBJ1-5 TRBV4-2
ASSEGGDTGELF TRBJ2-2 TRBV5-1
AIILWDEQY TRBJ2-7 TRBV6-1
SASGQEFSYEQY TRBJ2-7 TRBV20-1
ASSSSQDRGQDTQY TRBJ2-3 TRBV28
ASSSVDRAGELF TRBJ2-2 TRBV7-9
ASSESGENTDTQY TRBJ2-3 TRBV6-1
ATSSDQGSYNEQF TRBJ2-1 TRBV15
ASSFNVAEAF TRBJ1-1 TRBV28
ASSVEGQAYNEQF TRBJ2-1 TRBV9
SSSRSGQGGQPQH TRBJ1-5 TRBV7-9
ASSFPLTSGSTDTQY TRBJ2-3 TRBV28
ASSVAGTGDYEQY TRBJ2-7 TRBV9